The 27 T cell receptor beta chains presented below share a single source sample, sequenced in a study of blood T cell repertoires in COVID-19. Repertoires were generated with immunoSEQ multiplex PCR, while TCRdb's copy carries only in-frame clones and drops some. Found here are approximately 200,000 clones, approximately 90% of them singletons; the top ten hold over 1.5%. The sample was peripheral blood. The receptors stem from a man between 70 and 80 years old with acute or convalescent COVID-19.

V and J are TRBV7-3 and TRBJ2-2, with a possible D match to TRBD1 (5 bases). Trimming stripped 2 bases from V and 3 bases from J, with 7 bases between. The CDR3 spans 14 residues. In germline, CDR1 is SGHTA, CDR2 FQGTGA. CDR3 in DNA: TGTGCCAGCAGCTTAGGACAATACACCGGGGAGCTGTTTTTT. This gives the protein CASSLGQYTGELFF.

The rearrangement uses TRBV19 and TRBJ2-5, with 8 positions matching TRBD1. CDR3 size: 15 residues. CDR1 is LNHDA, CDR2 SQIVND, per germline (reference sequence). The V and J ends lost 1 base and 4 bases, in that order; junction bases with no gene match: 5. The CDR3: CASSIAAGGGETQYF. The DNA for the CDR3 is TGTGCCAGTAGTATAGCTGCAGGGGGCGGAGAGACCCAGTACTTC.

The chain carries TRBV5-1 and TRBJ2-3; 10 nucleotides align to TRBD1. V trimming: 4 bases; J trimming: 2 bases; junction bases outside the gene matches: 10. The CDR3 is 17 amino acids. Looked up from germline, CDR1 is SGHRS and CDR2 is YFSETQ. CDR3 sequence reads: CASSAAGTGVTTDTQYF. The CDR3 DNA is TGCGCCAGCAGCGCAGCCGGGACAGGGGTCACCACAGATACGCAGTATTTT.

The rearrangement joins TRBV7-9 to TRBJ2-1; maybe TRBD2 (6 bases). The V and J ends lost 3 bases and 9 bases respectively, with 15 bases between them. The CDR3 sequence is 14 residues long. CDR1 is SEHNR, CDR2 FQNEAQ, per germline (reference sequence). The CDR3 is CASSFDAGSGEQFF. In DNA form, the CDR3 reads TGTGCCAGCAGCTTTGATGCCGGGAGCGGTGAGCAGTTCTTC.

The chain combines TRBV27 with TRBJ2-5; 7 bases are shared with TRBD2. V lost 3 bases and J lost 5; bases outside the gene matches: 9. The CDR3 has 15 residues. Germline lookup yields CDR1 MNHEY and CDR2 SMNVEV (reference sequence). Here the CDR3 reads CASSFDGRDQETQYF. In DNA, the CDR3 is TGTGCCAGCAGTTTTGATGGGAGGGATCAGGAGACCCAGTACTTC.

The CDR3 bases are TGTGCCAGCAGCCAAGAGCGCTTCCGAATCTATGGCTACACCTTC. Its translation: CASSQERFRIYGYTF. The J gene is TRBJ1-2, the V gene TRBV4-2; no clear D gene. V shed 0 bases and J shed 4 bases, with 12 bases lying between them. This CDR3 is 15 amino acids long. The germline CDR1 and CDR2 sequences are LGHNA and YNFKEQ.

The chain employs TRBV29-1 and TRBJ2-7; TRBD2 matches 9 bases. The germline CDR1 and CDR2 sequences are SQVTM and ANQGSEA. Trimming removed 7 bases from V and 5 bases from J; junction bases left unmatched: 9. The CDR3 is 13 amino acids. The DNA for the CDR3 is TGCAGCGGCCGGGAAGCGGGAGGTAACGAGCAGTACTTC. It translates to CSGREAGGNEQYF.

The chain links TRBV4-3 to TRBJ2-3; TRBD2 aligns across 7 bases. Per the germline V gene, CDR1 is LGHNA and CDR2 is YSLEER. J was trimmed by 1 base and V by 1 base; bases with no gene match: 2. This CDR3 region has 15 residues. In DNA, the CDR3 is TGCGCCAGCAGCCAAGGCGGGAGTCGCACAGATACGCAGTATTTT. It yields the protein CASSQGGSRTDTQYF.

The CDR3 protein is CASTAPDRVRAGELFF. CDR3 sequence (DNA): TGTGCCAGTACGGCCCCTGACAGGGTTAGAGCCGGGGAGCTGTTTTTT. The chain uses TRBV19 and TRBJ2-2; 7 bases fit TRBD1. Germline CDR1 and CDR2: LNHDA and SQIVND (reference sequence). The V gene end was trimmed by 7 bases and the J gene end by 6 bases; junction bases not matched to a gene: 14. This CDR3 is 16 amino acids long.

The rearrangement uses TRBV11-2 and TRBJ1-1; 8 bases map to TRBD1. The CDR3 is made up of 15 amino acids. The germline CDR1 and CDR2 sequences are SGHAT and FQNNGV. V lost 4 bases and J lost 4; bases outside the gene matches: 8. The CDR3 is CASSSPRTGSTEAFF. The CDR3 coding sequence is TGTGCCAGCAGCTCACCCCGGACAGGGAGCACTGAAGCTTTCTTT.

The J gene is TRBJ2-2, the V gene TRBV19, with 11 bases matching TRBD2. CDR1 and CDR2 (germline): LNHDA, SQIVND (reference sequence). The CDR3 covers 16 residues. The J segment lost 7 bases and the V segment lost 8 bases, leaving 12 bases of the junction unmatched. The CDR3 sequence: CASWDSGRAVIGELFF. The CDR3 DNA is TGTGCCAGTTGGGATAGCGGGAGGGCCGTAATCGGGGAGCTGTTTTTT.

The rearrangement links TRBV3-1 (or the pseudogene TRBV3-2) to TRBJ2-1; 9 bases match TRBD2. The length of the CDR3 is 15 residues. Germline V gene sequence: CDR1 LGHDT, CDR2 YNNKEL (reference sequence). V was pared by 4 bases and J by 7 bases, with 8 bases of the junction left unmatched. CDR3 amino acids: CASSLRGGRGNEQFF. The CDR3 DNA is TGTGCCAGCAGCCTCCGTGGCGGGAGGGGTAATGAGCAGTTCTTC.

This clone was counted only a few times. The chain has TRBV7-2 and TRBJ2-7, with 10 bases identical to TRBD2. CDR1 is SGHTA, CDR2 FQGNSA, per germline. The CDR3 runs to 16 residues. The V and J ends lost 1 base and 1 base, in that order; junction bases with no gene match: 4. Here the CDR3 DNA reads TGTGCCAGCAGCTTAGTGAGCGGGAGGGGATCCTACGAGCAGTACTTC. Its translation is CASSLVSGRGSYEQYF.

This clone came up once. The chain carries TRBV28 and TRBJ2-7, with 9 bases that match TRBD1. The CDR3 spans 16 residues. Germline CDR1 reads MDHEN; CDR2 reads SYDVKM. With V trimmed by 5 bases and J by 4 bases, 12 bases remained unmatched. DNA for the CDR3: TGTGCCAGCAGTCCCGCATTGGGGACAGGGAGTTACGAGCAGTACTTC. The encoded protein is CASSPALGTGSYEQYF.

The CDR3 DNA sequence: TGTGCCAGCAGCCGAGGGGGTGAGCAGTTCTTC. Translation gives CASSRGGEQFF. The chain uses TRBV4-2 and TRBJ2-1, with D possibly matching TRBD1 (6 bases). The V end lost 4 bases, the J end lost 9 bases, and 7 bases lay between the germline ends. Germline V gene data show CDR1 as LGHNA and CDR2 as YNFKEQ. The length of the CDR3 is 11 residues.

A single count supports this clone. The rearrangement uses TRBV6-2 or TRBV6-3 and TRBJ1-5, with 7 nucleotides matching TRBD1. CDR3 size: 15 residues. Germline V CDR1 and CDR2: MNHEY, SVGEGT. V was pared by 3 bases and J by 5 bases, with 7 bases of the junction left unmatched. CDR3 coding DNA: TGTGCCAGCAGTTATACCCAGGGGGTAGATCAGCCCCAGCATTTT. Protein: CASSYTQGVDQPQHF.

V and J are TRBV29-1 and TRBJ2-2, with a possible D match to TRBD2 (6 bases). Germline lookup yields CDR1 SQVTM and CDR2 ANQGSEA. The V and J ends lost 2 bases and 5 bases respectively, with 18 bases between them. CDR3 size: 16 residues. The DNA of the CDR3 is TGCAGCGTTGAAATACTGGAGGGATTTGGGACCGGGGAGCTGTTTTTT. Amino acid sequence: CSVEILEGFGTGELFF.

This chain joins TRBV7-2 and TRBJ2-3, with 10 positions matching TRBD2. Germline V gives CDR1 SGHTA, CDR2 FQGNSA. V gave up 2 bases and J gave up 9 bases; unmatched junction bases: 8. The CDR3 runs 15 residues. CDR3 nucleotide sequence: TGTGCCAGCAGCTTACTAGCGGGAGTACCGGAGACGCAGTATTTT. Translated: CASSLLAGVPETQYF.

The V gene is TRBV3-1 (or the pseudogene TRBV3-2), the J gene TRBJ2-1; D remains unclear. This CDR3 spans 15 amino acids. In germline, CDR1 is LGHDT, CDR2 YNNKEL (reference sequence). The V gene lost 0 bases and the J gene lost 2 bases, with 8 bases spanning the gap. The CDR3 DNA is TGTGCCAGCAGCCAAGATTCCCTAGCCTACAATGAGCAGTTCTTC. This gives the protein CASSQDSLAYNEQFF.

This chain connects TRBV6-5 to TRBJ1-4; D not certain. Germline CDR1 reads MNHEY; CDR2 reads SVGAGI. The ends were cut back, 0 bases at V and 8 bases at J, with 7 bases in the middle. The CDR3 sequence is 13 residues long. The DNA of the CDR3 is TGTGCCAGCAGTTACTCGGTGGAGGAAAAACTGTTTTTT. Residues: CASSYSVEEKLFF.

The chain links TRBV21-1 to TRBJ1-2; TRBD1, the table's D call, was not compared with the DNA. TRBV21-1 is a recognized pseudogene. The CDR3 is made up of 17 amino acids. In DNA, the CDR3 is TGTGCCAGCAGCAAAGCTGTCGGACAGGGGGATGACTATGGCTACACCTTC. Its protein product is CASSKAVGQGDDYGYTF.

V and J are TRBV6-5 and TRBJ2-7; 7 bases line up with TRBD1. V lost 6 bases, J lost 2 bases, and 7 bases stayed unmatched. CDR1 and CDR2 from the germline V gene are MNHEY and SVGAGI. The CDR3 runs 14 residues. Here the CDR3 DNA reads TGTGCCAGCAGGAGGGACAGCGGTGCCTACGAGCAGTACTTC. This translates into CASRRDSGAYEQYF.

The chain combines TRBV7-3 with TRBJ2-1; 8 positions agree with TRBD2. Germline CDR1 reads SGHTA; CDR2 reads FQGTGA. V shed 6 bases, J shed 5 bases, and the junction held 9 bases outside the gene matches. This CDR3 is 15 amino acids long. In DNA, the CDR3 is TGTGCCAGCAGAAAAGGGGCGGGAGGTCACAATGAGCAGTTCTTC. It yields the protein CASRKGAGGHNEQFF.

The chain employs TRBV29-1 and TRBJ1-1, with D possibly matching TRBD1 (5 bases). Trimming took 6 bases from V and 3 from J, leaving 14 bases between them. Germline V gene sequence: CDR1 SQVTM, CDR2 ANQGSEA. The CDR3 runs 13 residues. The CDR3 DNA reads TGCAGCGTCTCCGTCGACAGCTACACTGAAGCTTTCTTT. It specifies CSVSVDSYTEAFF.

The V call is TRBV6-5, the J call TRBJ2-3; TRBD1 is a possible D gene (6 bases). This CDR3 comprises 15 residues. V dropped 8 bases and J dropped 1 base, with 16 bases sitting between them. Germline CDR1 and CDR2: MNHEY and SVGAGI. Here the CDR3 reads CASSQLQGGTDTQYF. DNA of the CDR3: TGTGCCAGCTCACAGTTACAGGGAGGCACAGATACGCAGTATTTT.

The V gene is TRBV28, the J gene TRBJ2-6; 7 bases line up with TRBD1. CDR1 is MDHEN, CDR2 SYDVKM, per germline. Unmatched junction bases numbered 3, after V lost 1 base and J lost 0 bases. The CDR3 consists of 17 residues. Here the CDR3 DNA reads TGTGCCAGCAGTTTATCGGACAGGCTCTCTGGGGCCAACGTCCTGACTTTC. Amino acid sequence: CASSLSDRLSGANVLTF.

The V call is TRBV24-1, the J call TRBJ2-1, with 10 bases identical to TRBD1. The CDR3 totals 18 residues. Germline loops: CDR1 KGHDR, CDR2 SFDVKD. V lost 4 bases and J lost 5; bases outside the gene matches: 13. CDR3: CATSETGGGSVFDNEQFF. In DNA form, the CDR3 reads TGTGCCACCAGTGAGACAGGGGGCGGAAGCGTGTTTGACAATGAGCAGTTCTTC.